This T cell receptor (beta chain) is from a study of human T cells and chemical hapten exposure. General study points: Sensitizing with DPC caused no change in TCRs above 1 in 1000 frequency. Alopecia in the donors means their immune response may deviate from healthy people's.

Individual cDNA molecules each carried unique molecular identifiers attached by the library. Original handling: With a range of 23,224 to 690,600, the median per sample was 95,638 TCRs. TCRdb called the RACE reads again in MiXCR, with one record for every CDR3 protein. V and J calls and clone size were set by TCRdb, not the authors. In the table there are some 180,000 distinct CDR3 sequences, 24% of which are singletons. Documented time point: patch test 3, about 24 weeks after DPC sensitization. Treatment defined: therapeutic diphenylcyclopropenone sensitization with weekly scalp DPC. The CDR3 loop spans 15 amino acids. V was pared by 2 bases and J by 6 bases, with 15 bases between. Germline values: CDR1 MNHEY, CDR2 SVGAGI. On this clonotype: The target antigen is unknown.

The sequence derives from a woman aged 35 to 49 with alopecia areata. Some clones in this sample may be carry-over from other donors' samples. The source was whole blood, collected in connection with sensitization to the hapten diphenylcyclopropenone (DPC). The V and J genes are TRBV6-5 and TRBJ2-3; no clear D. This CDR3 is CASSYAYTSLDTQYF. The CDR3, as DNA: TGTGCCAGCAGTTACGCGTACACTTCGCTGGATACGCAGTATTTT.